This note documents a single T cell receptor beta chain sequence. The sample originates from a study of technical replicates of blood from four donors. The V end lost 0 bases, the J end lost 0 bases, and 6 bases lay between the germline ends. CDR3 length equals 15 residues. The germline V gene has CDR1 PRHDT and CDR2 FYEKMQ (reference sequence). Profiling relied on immunoSEQ multiplex PCR, and the TCRdb table lists in-frame clones only, not all of them. The profile shows tens of thousands of clones, more than 90% of them singletons. The sequencing sample was made of T cells isolated from PBMCs. V gene TRBV13 combines with J gene TRBJ2-1, with D tentatively TRBD2 (6 bases). This clonotype was obtained from a human donor in good health. Here the CDR3 reads CASSLGGSSYNEQFF. CDR3 sequence (DNA): TGTGCCAGCAGCTTAGGCGGGAGCTCCTACAATGAGCAGTTCTTC.